These 21 T cell receptor beta chains share one sample of origin, sequenced in a study of monozygotic twins with cystic fibrosis. TCRdb keeps only in-frame clones here, not all; method: immunoSEQ multiplex PCR. The table lists 30,000 to 35,000 clones, roughly 96% of them singletons. Sequenced input: blood. The receptors were gathered from a girl aged 2-15 years with cystic fibrosis.

J is TRBJ1-2 and V is TRBV6-1; D gene unclear. The CDR3 has 15 amino acids. The V end lost 5 bases, the J end lost 7 bases, and 20 bases lay between the germline ends. Per the germline V gene, CDR1 is MNHNS and CDR2 is SASEGT. This chain's CDR3 is CASSTLAATRPGYTF. The DNA for the CDR3 is TGTGCCAGCAGTACCCTTGCGGCGACGAGGCCTGGCTACACCTTC.

The rearrangement links TRBV10-1 to TRBJ2-7; 7 bases align to TRBD1. The length of the CDR3 is 13 residues. V trimming: 3 bases; J trimming: 3 bases; junction bases outside the gene matches: 2. Germline values: CDR1 WNHNN, CDR2 SYGVQD (reference sequence). The DNA of the CDR3 is TGCGCCAGCAGTGAAAGACAGGGCTACGAGCAGTACTTC. Translation gives CASSERQGYEQYF.

The chain joins TRBV19 to TRBJ2-2; TRBD1 matches at 7 bases. Trimming took 3 bases from V and 10 from J; bases not matched to a gene: 8. This CDR3 comprises 14 residues. CDR1 is LNHDA, CDR2 SQIVND, per germline (reference sequence). DNA for the CDR3: TGTGCCAGTAGTATCGGAGACAGGGCTGTGGAGCTGTTTTTT. It encodes CASSIGDRAVELFF.

J is TRBJ1-4 and V is TRBV28; D might be TRBD1 (5 bases). V lost 7 bases and J 0 bases, leaving 30 bases between the germline ends. Germline V gives CDR1 MDHEN, CDR2 SYDVKM. The CDR3 spans 21 residues. This chain's CDR3 is CASNPGNLPSGPETTNEKLFF. The CDR3 DNA is TGTGCCAGCAACCCAGGGAACTTGCCTTCAGGCCCAGAGACAACTAATGAAAAACTGTTTTTT.

This chain joins TRBV6-5 and TRBJ2-1; D not resolved. CDR3 length equals 12 residues. From germline, CDR1 is MNHEY and CDR2 SVGAGI. The ends were cut back, 0 bases at V and 8 bases at J, with 5 bases in the middle. The CDR3 DNA follows: TGTGCCAGCAGTTACTCGAGCGATGAGCAGTTCTTC. It specifies CASSYSSDEQFF.

The chain recombines TRBV18 with TRBJ2-7; 8 bases fit TRBD2. The CDR3 extends over 13 amino acids. Germline V CDR1 and CDR2: KGHSH, LQKENI. Trimming took 6 bases from V and 4 from J; bases not matched to a gene: 5. The CDR3 here is CASSLIAGYEQYF. In nucleotides, the CDR3 is TGTGCCAGCTCCCTCATAGCGGGATACGAGCAGTACTTC.

The V gene is TRBV2, the J gene TRBJ2-1, with a possible D match to TRBD2 (5 bases). This CDR3 contains 15 residues. Germline CDR1 and CDR2: SNHLY and FYNNEI. Trimming removed 4 bases from V and 8 bases from J, with 18 bases in between. CDR3 coding DNA: TGTGCCAGCAGTGCCCGAACTGGGCGGGTCGATGAGCAGTTCTTC. This gives the protein CASSARTGRVDEQFF.

This sequence joins TRBV6-6 and TRBJ2-7; the D gene is possibly TRBD1 (6 bases). The CDR3 is made up of 14 amino acids. The V end lost 5 bases, the J end lost 4 bases, and 15 bases lay between the germline ends. The germline CDR1 and CDR2 sequences are MNHNY and SVGAGI (reference sequence). The CDR3: CASSPQGTGYEQYF. In DNA, the CDR3 is TGTGCCAGCAGTCCACAGGGTACAGGGTACGAGCAGTACTTC.

The chain recombines TRBV15 with TRBJ2-5; unclear D gene. The V end was cut by 4 bases, the J end by 4 bases, with 4 bases between. Germline V gene sequence: CDR1 LNHNV, CDR2 YYDKDF (reference sequence). The CDR3 covers 11 residues. CDR3 in DNA: TGTGCCACCAGCATGGGAGAGACCCAGTACTTC. Protein: CATSMGETQYF.

V is TRBV28 and J is TRBJ1-1; D may be TRBD1 (6 bases). The CDR3 totals 16 residues. Germline V lookup: CDR1 MDHEN, CDR2 SYDVKM. Trimming pared 2 bases from V and 0 bases from J, leaving 13 bases between. The CDR3 DNA sequence: TGTGCCAGCAGTTTAGGGGGCTTCATTTTGAACACTGAAGCTTTCTTT. Translated, it gives CASSLGGFILNTEAFF.

The rearrangement uses TRBV4-2 and TRBJ2-3, with no clear D. Germline assignment: CDR1 LGHNA and CDR2 YNFKEQ. Trimming stripped 1 base from V and 4 bases from J, with 12 bases between. The CDR3 is made up of 15 amino acids. CDR3: CASSQGATLSDTQYF. The CDR3 DNA reads as TGTGCCAGCAGCCAAGGGGCTACCCTTTCAGATACGCAGTATTTT.

This chain connects TRBV11-2 to TRBJ1-1; D is undetermined. Between the trimmed V and J ends, which lost 4 bases and 0 bases, there was a span of 3 bases. Germline values: CDR1 SGHAT, CDR2 FQNNGV. The CDR3 spans 12 residues. For the CDR3, the DNA is TGTGCCAGCAGCTCAGTGAACACTGAAGCTTTCTTT. It translates to CASSSVNTEAFF.

This CDR3 reads CAIRPIGGLEGYTF. DNA for the CDR3: TGTGCCATCAGACCCATCGGGGGGCTGGAAGGCTACACCTTC. The chain has TRBV10-3 and TRBJ1-2; TRBD1 might be the D (6 bases). The CDR3 is 14 residues long. Germline V gene lookup returns CDR1 ENHRY and CDR2 SYGVKD. V lost 6 bases and J 8 bases, leaving 19 bases between the germline ends.

The chain links TRBV9 to TRBJ1-2, with D unclear. Between the trimmed V and J ends, which lost 1 base and 4 bases, there was a span of 8 bases. The length of the CDR3 is 13 residues. Germline assignment: CDR1 SGDLS and CDR2 YYNGEE. CDR3 region: CASSVTVTYGYTF. The CDR3 DNA reads TGTGCCAGCAGCGTAACAGTGACCTATGGCTACACCTTC.

This chain joins TRBV29-1 and TRBJ2-5; 8 nucleotides agree with TRBD1. Looked up from germline, CDR1 is SQVTM and CDR2 is ANQGSEA. V lost 4 bases and J lost 4; bases outside the gene matches: 8. The CDR3 loop spans 14 amino acids. The CDR3 sequence is CSVAVQGTGETQYF. The CDR3 coding sequence is TGCAGCGTTGCCGTCCAGGGGACAGGAGAGACCCAGTACTTC.

This sequence joins TRBV29-1 and TRBJ2-3; D gene ambiguous. This CDR3 spans 14 amino acids. CDR1 SQVTM and CDR2 ANQGSEA come from the germline V gene. The V end was cut by 3 bases, the J end by 2 bases, with 12 bases between. This CDR3 reads CSVEIALNTDTQYF. Written as DNA, the CDR3 is TGCAGCGTTGAGATTGCGTTAAACACAGATACGCAGTATTTT.

V gene TRBV7-9 combines with J gene TRBJ1-4; D ambiguous. Trimming stripped 0 bases from V and 6 bases from J, with 11 bases between. This CDR3 has 15 residues. CDR1 and CDR2 (germline): SEHNR, FQNEAQ (reference sequence). This chain's CDR3 is CASSLAKQLHEKLFF. In DNA, the CDR3 is TGTGCCAGCAGCTTAGCGAAGCAGCTACATGAAAAACTGTTTTTT.

This clone has only one observation. The V and J genes are TRBV7-2 and TRBJ1-1, with D hard to call. Trimming pared 5 bases from V and 1 base from J, leaving 17 bases between. CDR1 SGHTA and CDR2 FQGNSA come from the germline V gene. The CDR3 runs 16 residues. The CDR3 protein is CASSTVGSDANTEAFF. The DNA of the CDR3 is TGTGCCAGCAGCACCGTAGGTAGTGACGCGAACACTGAAGCTTTCTTT.

The V call is TRBV20-1, the J call TRBJ2-7; D perhaps matches TRBD1 (5 bases). Germline loops: CDR1 DFQATT, CDR2 SNEGSKA (reference sequence). This CDR3 comprises 11 residues. Trimming left V 5 bases short and J 4 bases short, with 9 bases between. CDR3 coding DNA: TGCAGTGCTCAGACAGCTTACGAGCAGTACTTC. This sequence encodes CSAQTAYEQYF.

The rearrangement joins TRBV10-2 to TRBJ1-1, with D unresolved. The V gene lost 8 bases and the J gene lost 4 bases, with 17 bases spanning the gap. Per the germline V gene, CDR1 is WSHSY and CDR2 is SAAADI. There are 14 residues in the CDR3. The CDR3 DNA reads as TGCGCCAGCCTCCCCCGGGTAGGTTCCACTGAAGCTTTCTTT. Translation: CASLPRVGSTEAFF.

The table lists this clone with a few counts. Other DNA sequences from this sample encode an identical CDR3 as well. The chain joins TRBV30 to TRBJ2-7; tentatively, D is TRBD1 or TRBD2 (5 bases each). Germline V gives CDR1 GTSNPN, CDR2 SVGIG (reference sequence). The CDR3 length is 11 residues. V was cut by 1 base and J by 4 bases, with 5 bases left in between. The CDR3 sequence: CAWSGGYEQYF. CDR3 sequence (DNA): TGTGCCTGGAGTGGGGGGTACGAGCAGTACTTC.